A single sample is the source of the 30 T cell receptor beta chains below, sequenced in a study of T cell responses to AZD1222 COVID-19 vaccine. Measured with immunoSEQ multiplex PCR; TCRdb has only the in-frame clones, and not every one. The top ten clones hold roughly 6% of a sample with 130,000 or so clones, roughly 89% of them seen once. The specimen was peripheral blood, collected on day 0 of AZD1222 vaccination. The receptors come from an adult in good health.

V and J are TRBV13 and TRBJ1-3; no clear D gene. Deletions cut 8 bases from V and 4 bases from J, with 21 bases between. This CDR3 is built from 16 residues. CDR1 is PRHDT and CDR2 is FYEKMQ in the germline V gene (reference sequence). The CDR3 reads CASGVGPSRSGNTIYF. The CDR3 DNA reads TGTGCCAGCGGCGTAGGGCCGTCTCGCTCCGGAAACACCATATATTTT. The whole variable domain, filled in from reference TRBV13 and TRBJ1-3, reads AAGVIQSPRHLIKEKRETATLKCYPIPRHDTVYWYQQGPGQDPQFLISFYEKMQSDKGSIPDRFSAQQFSDYHSELNMSSLELGDSALYFCASGVGPSRSGNTIYFGEGSWLTVV.

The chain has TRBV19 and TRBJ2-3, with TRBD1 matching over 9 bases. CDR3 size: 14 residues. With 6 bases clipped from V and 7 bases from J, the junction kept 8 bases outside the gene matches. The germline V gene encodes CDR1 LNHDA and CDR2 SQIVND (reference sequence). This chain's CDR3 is CASSLDRGVNTQYF. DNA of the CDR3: TGTGCCAGTAGCCTGGACAGGGGCGTAAATACGCAGTATTTT. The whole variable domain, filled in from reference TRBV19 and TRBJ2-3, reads DGGITQSPKYLFRKEGQNVTLSCEQNLNHDAMYWYRQDPGQGLRLIYYSQIVNDFQKGDIAEGYSVSREKKESFPLTVTSAQKNPTAFYLCASSLDRGVNTQYFGPGTRLTVL.

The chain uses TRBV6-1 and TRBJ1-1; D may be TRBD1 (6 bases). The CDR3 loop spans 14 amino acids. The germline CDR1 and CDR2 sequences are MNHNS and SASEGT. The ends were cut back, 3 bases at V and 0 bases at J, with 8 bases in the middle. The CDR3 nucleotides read TGTGCCAGCAGTGACGGACAGCTGAACACTGAAGCTTTCTTT. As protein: CASSDGQLNTEAFF.

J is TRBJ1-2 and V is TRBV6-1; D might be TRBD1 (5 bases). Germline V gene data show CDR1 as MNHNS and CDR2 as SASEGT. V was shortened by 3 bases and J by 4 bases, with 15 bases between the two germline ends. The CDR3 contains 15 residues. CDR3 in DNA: TGTGCCAGCAGTGACCCGGGACGGTTTATCTATGGCTACACCTTC. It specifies CASSDPGRFIYGYTF.

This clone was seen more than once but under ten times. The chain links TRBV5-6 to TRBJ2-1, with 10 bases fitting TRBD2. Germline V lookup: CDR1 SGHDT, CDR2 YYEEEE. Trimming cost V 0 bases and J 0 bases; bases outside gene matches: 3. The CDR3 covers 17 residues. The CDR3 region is CASSLGAGGSSYNEQFF. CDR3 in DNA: TGTGCCAGCAGCTTGGGAGCGGGGGGGAGCTCCTACAATGAGCAGTTCTTC. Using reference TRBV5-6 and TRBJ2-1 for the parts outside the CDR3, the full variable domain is DAGVTQSPTHLIKTRGQQVTLRCSPKSGHDTVSWYQQALGQGPQFIFQYYEEEERQRGNFPDRFSGHQFPNYSSELNVNALLLGDSALYLCASSLGAGGSSYNEQFFGPGTRLTVL.

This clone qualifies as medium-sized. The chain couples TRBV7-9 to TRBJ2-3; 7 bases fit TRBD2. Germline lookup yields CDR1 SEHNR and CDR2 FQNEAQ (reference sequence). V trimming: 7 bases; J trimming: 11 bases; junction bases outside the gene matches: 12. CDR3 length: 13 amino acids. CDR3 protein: CASITLGGEEQYF. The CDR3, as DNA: TGTGCCAGCATCACCCTGGGAGGGGAGGAGCAGTATTTT.

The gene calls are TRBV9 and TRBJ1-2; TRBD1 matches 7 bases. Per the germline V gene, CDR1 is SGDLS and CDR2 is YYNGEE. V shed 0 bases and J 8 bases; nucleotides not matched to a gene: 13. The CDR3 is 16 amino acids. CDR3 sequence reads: CASSVVSVGQPEGYTF. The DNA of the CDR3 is TGTGCCAGCAGCGTAGTTTCGGTGGGACAGCCTGAAGGCTACACCTTC.

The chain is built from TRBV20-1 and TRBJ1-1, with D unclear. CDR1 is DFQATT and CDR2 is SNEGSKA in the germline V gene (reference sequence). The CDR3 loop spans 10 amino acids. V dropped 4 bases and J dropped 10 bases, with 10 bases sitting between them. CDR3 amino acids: CSATLGRAFF. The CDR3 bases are TGCAGTGCTACTCTAGGGAGAGCTTTCTTT.

CDR3 sequence reads: CASSIGSGSPLHF. The CDR3 bases are TGTGCCAGTAGTATAGGGTCGGGTTCACCCCTCCACTTT. V gene TRBV19 combines with J gene TRBJ1-6; the D is unclear. V lost 1 base and J lost 9, with 7 bases in between. The germline V gene has CDR1 LNHDA and CDR2 SQIVND (reference sequence). The CDR3 is made up of 13 amino acids.

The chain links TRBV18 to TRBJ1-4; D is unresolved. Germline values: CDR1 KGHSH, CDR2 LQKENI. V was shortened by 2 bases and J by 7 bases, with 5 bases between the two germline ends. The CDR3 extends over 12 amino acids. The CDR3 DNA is TGTGCCAGCTCACCAAAGGGTGAAAAACTGTTTTTT. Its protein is CASSPKGEKLFF.

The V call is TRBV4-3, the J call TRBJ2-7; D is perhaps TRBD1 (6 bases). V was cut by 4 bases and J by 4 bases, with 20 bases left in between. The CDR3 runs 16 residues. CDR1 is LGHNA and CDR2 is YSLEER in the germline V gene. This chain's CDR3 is CASSLFLRDKRYEQYF. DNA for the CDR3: TGCGCCAGCAGCCTCTTCCTCCGGGACAAACGGTACGAGCAGTACTTC.

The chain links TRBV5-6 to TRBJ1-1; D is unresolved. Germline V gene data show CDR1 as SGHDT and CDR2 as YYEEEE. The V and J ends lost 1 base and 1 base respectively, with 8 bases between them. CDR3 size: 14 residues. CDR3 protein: CASSLHGGNTEAFF. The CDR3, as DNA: TGTGCCAGCAGCTTGCACGGAGGGAACACTGAAGCTTTCTTT.

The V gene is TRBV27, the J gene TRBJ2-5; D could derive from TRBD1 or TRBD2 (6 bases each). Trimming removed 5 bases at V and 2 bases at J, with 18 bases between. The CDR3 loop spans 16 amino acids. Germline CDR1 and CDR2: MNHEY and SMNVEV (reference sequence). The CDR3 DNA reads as TGTGCCAGCAGTGGTTATGGGGGGCGCTCACAAGAGACCCAGTACTTC. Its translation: CASSGYGGRSQETQYF.

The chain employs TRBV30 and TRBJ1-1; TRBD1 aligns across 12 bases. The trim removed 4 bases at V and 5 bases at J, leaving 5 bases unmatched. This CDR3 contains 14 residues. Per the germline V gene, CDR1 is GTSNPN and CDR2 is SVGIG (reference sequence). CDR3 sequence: CAWKGQGARTEAFF. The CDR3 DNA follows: TGTGCCTGGAAGGGACAGGGGGCTAGAACTGAAGCTTTCTTT.

The CDR3 reads CASSPNRAYTEAFF. CDR3 coding DNA: TGTGCCAGCAGCCCAAATAGGGCTTACACTGAAGCTTTCTTT. V is TRBV7-2 and J is TRBJ1-1; D remains ambiguous. The CDR3 runs to 14 residues. CDR1 and CDR2 (germline): SGHTA, FQGNSA. Trimming stripped 5 bases from V and 3 bases from J, with 13 bases between.

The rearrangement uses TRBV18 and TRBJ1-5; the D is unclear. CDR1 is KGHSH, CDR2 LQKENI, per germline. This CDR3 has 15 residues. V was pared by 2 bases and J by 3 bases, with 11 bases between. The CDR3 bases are TGTGCCAGCTCACCAGCGTCAACGTTCAATCAGCCCCAGCATTTT. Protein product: CASSPASTFNQPQHF.

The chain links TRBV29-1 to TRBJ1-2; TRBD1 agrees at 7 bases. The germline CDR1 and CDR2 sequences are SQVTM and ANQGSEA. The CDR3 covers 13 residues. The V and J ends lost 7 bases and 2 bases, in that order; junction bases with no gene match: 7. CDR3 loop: CSAGPGQNYGYTF. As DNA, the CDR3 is TGCAGCGCTGGGCCGGGACAGAACTATGGCTACACCTTC.

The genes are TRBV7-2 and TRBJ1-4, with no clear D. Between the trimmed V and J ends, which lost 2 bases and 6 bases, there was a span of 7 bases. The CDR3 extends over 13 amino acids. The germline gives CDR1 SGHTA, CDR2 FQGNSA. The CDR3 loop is CASSLNTDEKLFF. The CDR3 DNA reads TGTGCCAGCAGCTTAAACACGGATGAAAAACTGTTTTTT.

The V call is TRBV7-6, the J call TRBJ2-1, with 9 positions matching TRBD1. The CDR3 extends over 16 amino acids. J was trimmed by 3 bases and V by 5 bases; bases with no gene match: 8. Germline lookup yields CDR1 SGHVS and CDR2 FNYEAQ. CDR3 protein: CASSLSTGGSYNEQFF. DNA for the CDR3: TGTGCCAGCAGCCTCTCGACAGGGGGTAGCTACAATGAGCAGTTCTTC.

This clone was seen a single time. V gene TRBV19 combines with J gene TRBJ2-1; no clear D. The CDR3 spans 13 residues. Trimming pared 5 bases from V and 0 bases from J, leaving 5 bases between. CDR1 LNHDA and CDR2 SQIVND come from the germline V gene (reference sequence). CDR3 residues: CASSLSSYNEQFF. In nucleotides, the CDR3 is TGTGCCAGTAGTCTGAGCTCCTACAATGAGCAGTTCTTC.

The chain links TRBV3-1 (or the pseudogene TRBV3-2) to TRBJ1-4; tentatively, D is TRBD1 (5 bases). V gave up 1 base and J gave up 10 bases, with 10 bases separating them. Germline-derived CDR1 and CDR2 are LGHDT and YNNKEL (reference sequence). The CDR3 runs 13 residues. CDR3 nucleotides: TGTGCCAGCAGCCAAGGGGGCGGGGGAAAACTGTTTTTT. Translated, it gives CASSQGGGGKLFF.

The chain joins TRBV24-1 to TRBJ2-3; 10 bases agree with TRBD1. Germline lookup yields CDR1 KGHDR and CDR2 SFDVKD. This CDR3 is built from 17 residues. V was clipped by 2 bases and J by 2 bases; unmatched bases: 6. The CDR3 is CATSDSTTGGSTDTQYF. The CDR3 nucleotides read TGTGCCACCAGTGATTCAACGACAGGGGGCTCCACAGATACGCAGTATTTT.

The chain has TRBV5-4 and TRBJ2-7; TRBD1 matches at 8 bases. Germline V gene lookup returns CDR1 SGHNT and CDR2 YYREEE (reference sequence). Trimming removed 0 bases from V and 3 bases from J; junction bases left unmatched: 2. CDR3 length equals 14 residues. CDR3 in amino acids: CASSLEQGDYEQYF. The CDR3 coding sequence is TGTGCCAGCAGCTTGGAACAGGGGGACTACGAGCAGTACTTC. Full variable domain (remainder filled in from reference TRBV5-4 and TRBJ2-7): ETGVTQSPTHLIKTRGQQVTLRCSSQSGHNTVSWYQQALGQGPQFIFQYYREEENGRGNFPPRFSGLQFPNYSSELNVNALELDDSALYLCASSLEQGDYEQYFGPGTRLTVT.

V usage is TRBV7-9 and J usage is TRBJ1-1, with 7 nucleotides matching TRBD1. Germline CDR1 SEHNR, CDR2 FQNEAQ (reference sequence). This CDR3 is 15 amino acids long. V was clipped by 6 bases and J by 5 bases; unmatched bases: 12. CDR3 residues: CASSSRDRVVTEAFF. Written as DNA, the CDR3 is TGTGCCAGCAGTTCACGGGACAGAGTAGTTACTGAAGCTTTCTTT.

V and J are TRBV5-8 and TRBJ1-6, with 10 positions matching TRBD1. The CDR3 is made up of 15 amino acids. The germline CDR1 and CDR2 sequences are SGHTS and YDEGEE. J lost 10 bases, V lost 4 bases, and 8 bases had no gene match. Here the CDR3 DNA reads TGTGCCAGCAGCAGGAGACAGGGGGCTCACTCACCCCTCCACTTT. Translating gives CASSRRQGAHSPLHF.

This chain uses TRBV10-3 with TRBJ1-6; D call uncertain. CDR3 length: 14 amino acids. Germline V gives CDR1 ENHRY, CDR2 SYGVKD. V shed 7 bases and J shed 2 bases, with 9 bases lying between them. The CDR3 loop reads CAIKKQPYNSPLHF. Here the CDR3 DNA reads TGTGCCATCAAGAAACAGCCCTATAATTCACCCCTCCACTTT.

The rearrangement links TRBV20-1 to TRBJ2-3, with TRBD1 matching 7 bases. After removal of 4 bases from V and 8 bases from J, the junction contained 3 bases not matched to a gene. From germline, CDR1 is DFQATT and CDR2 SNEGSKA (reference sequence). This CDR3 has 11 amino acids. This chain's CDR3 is CSATPGGTQYF. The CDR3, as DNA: TGCAGTGCTACCCCAGGGGGTACGCAGTATTTT.

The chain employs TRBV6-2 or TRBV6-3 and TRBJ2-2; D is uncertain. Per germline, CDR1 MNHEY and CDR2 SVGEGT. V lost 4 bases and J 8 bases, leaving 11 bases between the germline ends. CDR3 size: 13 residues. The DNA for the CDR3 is TGTGCCAGCAGTTTTAACCGAATGGGGGAGCTGTTTTTT. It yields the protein CASSFNRMGELFF.

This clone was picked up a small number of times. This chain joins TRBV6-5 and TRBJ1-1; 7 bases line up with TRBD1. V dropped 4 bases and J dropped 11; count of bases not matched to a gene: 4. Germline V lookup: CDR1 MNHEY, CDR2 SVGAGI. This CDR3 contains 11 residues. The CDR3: CASSFPGGAFF. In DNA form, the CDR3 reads TGTGCCAGCAGTTTTCCAGGGGGGGCTTTCTTT.

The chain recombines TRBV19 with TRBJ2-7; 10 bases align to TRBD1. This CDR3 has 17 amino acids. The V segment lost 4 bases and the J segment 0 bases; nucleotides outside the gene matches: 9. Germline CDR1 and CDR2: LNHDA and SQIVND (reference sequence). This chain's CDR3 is CASSTNQRTGGSYEQYF. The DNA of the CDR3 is TGTGCCAGTAGTACCAATCAACGGACAGGGGGCTCCTACGAGCAGTACTTC. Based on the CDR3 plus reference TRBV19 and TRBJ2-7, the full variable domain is DGGITQSPKYLFRKEGQNVTLSCEQNLNHDAMYWYRQDPGQGLRLIYYSQIVNDFQKGDIAEGYSVSREKKESFPLTVTSAQKNPTAFYLCASSTNQRTGGSYEQYFGPGTRLTVT.